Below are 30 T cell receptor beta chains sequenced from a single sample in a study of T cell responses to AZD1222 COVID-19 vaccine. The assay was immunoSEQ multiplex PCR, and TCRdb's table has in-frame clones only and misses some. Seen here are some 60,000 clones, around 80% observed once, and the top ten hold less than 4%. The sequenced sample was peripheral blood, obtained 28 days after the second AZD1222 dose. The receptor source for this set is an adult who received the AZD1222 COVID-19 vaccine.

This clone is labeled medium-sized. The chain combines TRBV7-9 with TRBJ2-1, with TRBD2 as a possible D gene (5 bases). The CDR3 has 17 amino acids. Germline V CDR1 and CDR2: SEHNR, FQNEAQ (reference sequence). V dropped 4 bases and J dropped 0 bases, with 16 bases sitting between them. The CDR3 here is CASSSPGSGDSYNEQFF. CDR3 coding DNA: TGTGCCAGCAGCTCCCCGGGGAGCGGTGACTCCTACAATGAGCAGTTCTTC.

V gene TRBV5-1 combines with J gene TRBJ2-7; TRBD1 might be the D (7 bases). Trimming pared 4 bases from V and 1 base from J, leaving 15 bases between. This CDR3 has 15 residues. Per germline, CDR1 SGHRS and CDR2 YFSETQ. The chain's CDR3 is CASSGGTVPSYEQYF. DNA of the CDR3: TGCGCCAGCAGCGGGGGGACAGTACCATCCTACGAGCAGTACTTC.

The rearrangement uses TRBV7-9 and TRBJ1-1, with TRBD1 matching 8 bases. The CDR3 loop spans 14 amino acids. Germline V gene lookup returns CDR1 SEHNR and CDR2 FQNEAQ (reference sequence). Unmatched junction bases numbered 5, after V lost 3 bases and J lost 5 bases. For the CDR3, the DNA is TGTGCCAGCAGCTTCGCAGGGGGCGCGACTGAAGCTTTCTTT. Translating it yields CASSFAGGATEAFF.

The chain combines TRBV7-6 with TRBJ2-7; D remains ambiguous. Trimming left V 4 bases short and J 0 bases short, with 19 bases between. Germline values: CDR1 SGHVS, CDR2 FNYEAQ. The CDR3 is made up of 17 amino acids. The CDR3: CASSSGWGDASSYEQYF. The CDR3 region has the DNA TGTGCCAGCAGCTCAGGATGGGGTGACGCTAGCTCCTACGAGCAGTACTTC.

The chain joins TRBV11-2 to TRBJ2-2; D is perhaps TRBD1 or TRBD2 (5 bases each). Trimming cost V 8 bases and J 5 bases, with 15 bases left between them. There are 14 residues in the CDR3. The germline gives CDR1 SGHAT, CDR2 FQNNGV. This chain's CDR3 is CASGSRDGTGELFF. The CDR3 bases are TGTGCCAGCGGGTCCAGGGACGGGACCGGGGAGCTGTTTTTT.

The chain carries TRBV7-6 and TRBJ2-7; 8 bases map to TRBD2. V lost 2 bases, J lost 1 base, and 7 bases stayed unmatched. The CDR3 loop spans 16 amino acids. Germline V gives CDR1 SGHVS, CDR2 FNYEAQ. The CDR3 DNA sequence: TGTGCCAGCAGCTTAACGGCGGGGGGCCCGTCCTACGAGCAGTACTTC. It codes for CASSLTAGGPSYEQYF.

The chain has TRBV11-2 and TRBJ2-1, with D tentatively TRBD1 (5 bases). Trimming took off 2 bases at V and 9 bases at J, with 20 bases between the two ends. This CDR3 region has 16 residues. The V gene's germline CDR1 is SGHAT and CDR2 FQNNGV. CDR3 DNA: TGTGCCAGCAGCTTACGTTTGGGCCTAGGGGTTGGTGAGCAGTTCTTC. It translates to CASSLRLGLGVGEQFF.

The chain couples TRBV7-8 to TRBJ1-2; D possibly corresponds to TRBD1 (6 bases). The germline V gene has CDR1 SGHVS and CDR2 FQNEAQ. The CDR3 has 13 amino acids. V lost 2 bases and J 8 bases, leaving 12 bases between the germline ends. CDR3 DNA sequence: TGTGCCAGCAGCTTATATGCAGGGGAAGGCTACACCTTC. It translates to CASSLYAGEGYTF. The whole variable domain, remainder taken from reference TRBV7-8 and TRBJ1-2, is GAGVSQSPRYKVAKRGQDVALRCDPISGHVSLFWYQQALGQGPEFLTYFQNEAQLDKSGLPSDRFFAERPEGSVSTLKIQRTQQEDSAVYLCASSLYAGEGYTFGSGTRLTVV.

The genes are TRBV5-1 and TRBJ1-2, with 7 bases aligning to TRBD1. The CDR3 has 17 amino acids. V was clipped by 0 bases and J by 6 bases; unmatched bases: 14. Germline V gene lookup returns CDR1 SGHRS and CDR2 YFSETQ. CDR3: CASSLASAGQSLNGYTF. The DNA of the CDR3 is TGCGCCAGCAGCTTGGCTTCAGCGGGACAGAGCCTTAATGGCTACACCTTC.

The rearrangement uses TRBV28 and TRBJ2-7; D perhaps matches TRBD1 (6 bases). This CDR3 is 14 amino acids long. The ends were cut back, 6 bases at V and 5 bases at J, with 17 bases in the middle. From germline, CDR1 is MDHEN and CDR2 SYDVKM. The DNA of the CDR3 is TGTGCCAGCAGCTATGACAGGTCTACCCACGAGCAGTACTTC. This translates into CASSYDRSTHEQYF.

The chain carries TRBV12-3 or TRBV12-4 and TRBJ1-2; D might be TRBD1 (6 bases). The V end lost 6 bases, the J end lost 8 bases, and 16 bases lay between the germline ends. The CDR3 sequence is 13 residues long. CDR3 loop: CASRPDRLRGYTF. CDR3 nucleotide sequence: TGTGCCAGCAGACCCGACAGGTTGAGGGGCTACACCTTC.

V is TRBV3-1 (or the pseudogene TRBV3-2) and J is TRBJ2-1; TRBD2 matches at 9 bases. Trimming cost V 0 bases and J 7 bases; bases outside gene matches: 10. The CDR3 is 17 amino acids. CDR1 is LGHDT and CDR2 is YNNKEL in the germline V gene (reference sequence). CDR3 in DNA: TGTGCCAGCAGCCAAGATTCGCGGCTAGCGGGGAAGAATGAGCAGTTCTTC. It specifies CASSQDSRLAGKNEQFF.

The chain's CDR3 is CASSLLAGFYEQYF. CDR3 in DNA: TGTGCCAGCAGTTTATTGGCCGGTTTCTACGAGCAGTACTTC. The chain uses TRBV28 and TRBJ2-7; D not resolved. Germline CDR1 MDHEN, CDR2 SYDVKM. CDR3 length equals 14 residues. V was shortened by 1 base and J by 3 bases, with 10 bases between the two germline ends.

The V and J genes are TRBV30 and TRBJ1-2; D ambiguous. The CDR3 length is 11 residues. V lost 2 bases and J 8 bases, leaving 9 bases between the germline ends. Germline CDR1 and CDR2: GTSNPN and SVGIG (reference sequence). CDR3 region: CAWSLIEGYTF. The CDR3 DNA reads TGTGCCTGGAGTCTCATAGAGGGCTACACCTTC.

The CDR3 DNA follows: TGCAGTGCTAGTTGGGGACCCGGGGAGCTGTTTTTT. Translated: CSASWGPGELFF. The V gene is TRBV20-1, the J gene TRBJ2-2; D possibly uses TRBD1 or TRBD2 (5 bases each). The CDR3 totals 12 residues. V was shortened by 3 bases and J by 6 bases, with 8 bases between the two germline ends. Germline loops: CDR1 DFQATT, CDR2 SNEGSKA (reference sequence).

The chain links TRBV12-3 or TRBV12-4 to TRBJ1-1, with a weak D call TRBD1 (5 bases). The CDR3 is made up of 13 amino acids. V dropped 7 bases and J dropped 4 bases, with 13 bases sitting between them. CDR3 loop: CASKKQGGTEAFF. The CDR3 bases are TGTGCCAGCAAGAAGCAGGGAGGCACTGAAGCTTTCTTT.

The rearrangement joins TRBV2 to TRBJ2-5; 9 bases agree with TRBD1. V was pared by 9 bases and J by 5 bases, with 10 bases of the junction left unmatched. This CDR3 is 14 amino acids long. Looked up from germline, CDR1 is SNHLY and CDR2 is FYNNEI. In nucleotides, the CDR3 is TGTGCCAGTAAATTACAGGGGGCGGCGGAGACCCAGTACTTC. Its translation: CASKLQGAAETQYF.

CDR3 DNA sequence: TGTGCCAGCAGTGGAGTGGGAGAAAAACTGTTTTTT. It codes for CASSGVGEKLFF. This chain uses TRBV2 with TRBJ1-4, with unresolved D. Germline lookup yields CDR1 SNHLY and CDR2 FYNNEI. Trimming shortened V by 4 bases and J by 8 bases, and 8 bases separated the two germline ends. The CDR3 has 12 amino acids. The full variable domain, rest sourced from reference TRBV2 and TRBJ1-4, is EPEVTQTPSHQVTQMGQEVILRCVPISNHLYFYWYRQILGQKVEFLVSFYNNEISEKSEIFDDQFSVERPDGSNFTLKIRSTKLEDSAMYFCASSGVGEKLFFGSGTQLSVL.

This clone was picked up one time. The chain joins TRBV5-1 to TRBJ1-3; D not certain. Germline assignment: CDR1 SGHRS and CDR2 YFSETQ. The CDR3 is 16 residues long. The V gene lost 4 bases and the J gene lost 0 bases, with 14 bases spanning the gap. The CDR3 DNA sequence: TGCGCCAGCAGCCCAACCTATGCGGCCTCTGGAAACACCATATATTTT. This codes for CASSPTYAASGNTIYF.

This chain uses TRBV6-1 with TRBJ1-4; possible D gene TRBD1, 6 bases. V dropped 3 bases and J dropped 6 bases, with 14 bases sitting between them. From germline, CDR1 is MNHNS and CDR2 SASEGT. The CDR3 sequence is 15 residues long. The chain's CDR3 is CASSETRGADEKLFF. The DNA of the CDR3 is TGTGCCAGCAGTGAGACAAGGGGGGCGGATGAAAAACTGTTTTTT.

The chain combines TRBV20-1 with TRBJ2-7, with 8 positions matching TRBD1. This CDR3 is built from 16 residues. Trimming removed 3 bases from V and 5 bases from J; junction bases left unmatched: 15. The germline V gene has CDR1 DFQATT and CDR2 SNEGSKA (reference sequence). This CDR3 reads CSASGSRGQGPDEQYF. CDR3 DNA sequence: TGCAGTGCTAGTGGCAGCCGTGGACAGGGCCCGGACGAGCAGTACTTC.

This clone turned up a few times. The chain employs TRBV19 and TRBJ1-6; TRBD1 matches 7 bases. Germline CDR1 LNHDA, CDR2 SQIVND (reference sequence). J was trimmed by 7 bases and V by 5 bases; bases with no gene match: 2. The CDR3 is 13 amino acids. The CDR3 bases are TGTGCCAGTAGTGGGACAGAGAATTCACCCCTCCACTTT. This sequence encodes CASSGTENSPLHF.

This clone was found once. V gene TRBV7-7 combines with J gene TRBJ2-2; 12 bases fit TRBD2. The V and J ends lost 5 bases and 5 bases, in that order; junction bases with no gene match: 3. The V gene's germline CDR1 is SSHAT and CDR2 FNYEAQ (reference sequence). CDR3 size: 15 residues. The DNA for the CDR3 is TGTGCCAGCAGCCCTACTAGCGGGGGGACCGGGGAGCTGTTTTTT. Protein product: CASSPTSGGTGELFF.

The CDR3 sequence is CASSLGSSNEQFF. CDR3 sequence (DNA): TGTGCCAGCAGCTTAGGCAGTTCCAATGAGCAGTTCTTC. V gene TRBV5-5 combines with J gene TRBJ2-1; the D is unclear. V lost 2 bases and J lost 6, with 9 bases in between. Germline-derived CDR1 and CDR2 are SGHKS and YYEKEE (reference sequence). This CDR3 has 13 amino acids.

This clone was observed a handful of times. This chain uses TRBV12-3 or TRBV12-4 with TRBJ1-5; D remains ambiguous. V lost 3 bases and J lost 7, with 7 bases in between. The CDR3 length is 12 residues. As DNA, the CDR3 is TGTGCCAGCAGTTTTTGGAACCAGCCCCAGCATTTT. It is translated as CASSFWNQPQHF.

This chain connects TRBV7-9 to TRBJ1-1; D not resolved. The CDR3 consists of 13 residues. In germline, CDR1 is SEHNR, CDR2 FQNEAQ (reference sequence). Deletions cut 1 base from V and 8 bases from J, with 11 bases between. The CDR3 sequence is CASSLDQTKEAFF. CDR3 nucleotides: TGTGCCAGCAGCTTAGACCAGACCAAAGAAGCTTTCTTT.

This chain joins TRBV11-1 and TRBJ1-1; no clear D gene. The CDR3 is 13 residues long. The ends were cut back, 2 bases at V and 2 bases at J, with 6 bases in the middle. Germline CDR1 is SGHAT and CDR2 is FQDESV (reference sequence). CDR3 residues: CASSLLGNTEAFF. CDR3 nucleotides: TGTGCCAGCAGCTTACTTGGAAACACTGAAGCTTTCTTT.

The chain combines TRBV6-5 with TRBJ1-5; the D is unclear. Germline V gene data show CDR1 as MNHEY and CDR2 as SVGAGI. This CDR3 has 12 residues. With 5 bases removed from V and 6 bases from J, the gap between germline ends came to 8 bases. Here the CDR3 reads CASSLPGQPQHF. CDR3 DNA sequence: TGTGCCAGCAGTCTCCCGGGTCAGCCCCAGCATTTT.

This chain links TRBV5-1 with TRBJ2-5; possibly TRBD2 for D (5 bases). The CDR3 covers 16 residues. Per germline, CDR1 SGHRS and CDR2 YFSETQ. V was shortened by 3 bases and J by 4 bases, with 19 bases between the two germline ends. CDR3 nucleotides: TGCGCCAGCAGCTGGACTCCGCTTTCCCTCTCAGAGACCCAGTACTTC. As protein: CASSWTPLSLSETQYF.

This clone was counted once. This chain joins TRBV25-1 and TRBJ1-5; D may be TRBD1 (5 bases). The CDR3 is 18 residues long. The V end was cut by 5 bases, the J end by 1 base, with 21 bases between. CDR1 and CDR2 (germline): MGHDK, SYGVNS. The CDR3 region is CASSSPPPGSGSNQPQHF. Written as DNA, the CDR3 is TGTGCCAGCAGTTCCCCTCCACCAGGGTCCGGGAGCAATCAGCCCCAGCATTTT. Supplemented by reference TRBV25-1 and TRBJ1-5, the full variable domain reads EADIYQTPRYLVIGTGKKITLECSQTMGHDKMYWYQQDPGMELHLIHYSYGVNSTEKGDLSSESTVSRIRTEHFPLTLESARPSHTSQYLCASSSPPPGSGSNQPQHFGDGTRLSIL.